This T cell receptor beta chain appears in the sequencing data of a study of blood T cell repertoires in COVID-19. In the study overall: The United States, Italy and Spain provided the acute and convalescent COVID-19 samples. From T cells, B-cell-depleted T cells, or PBMCs came the material, which was cDNA or gDNA.

The Seattle patients joined while their infection was active and were tracked longitudinally afterward. Study processing details: How many nucleated cells were present was estimated from reference gene primer amplification. The protocol was immunoSEQ multiplex PCR, while the TCRdb copy is restricted to in-frame clones and leaves out a portion. V, J and clone size are taken as reported in that table, and D and trimming were inferred from the DNA itself. The data contain fewer than 600,000 clones, roughly nine tenths of them singletons. J lost 0 bases, V lost 1 base, and 5 bases had no gene match. Looked up from germline, CDR1 is SGHRS and CDR2 is YFSETQ. The CDR3 is made up of 16 amino acids.

This sequence was found in a man aged 18-30 years with COVID-19, enrolled during active disease. The chain uses TRBV5-1 and TRBJ2-5; 8 positions match TRBD2. Sequenced material: peripheral blood. The CDR3 spells CASSLNSGAYQETQYF. The CDR3 nucleotides are TGCGCCAGCAGCTTGAATAGCGGGGCGTACCAAGAGACCCAGTACTTC.